This TCR beta chain comes out of a study of blood T cell repertoires in COVID-19. Across the study: Italy, Spain and the United States were the sources of the convalescent and acute COVID-19 samples. Sources were T cells, B-cell-depleted T cells, or PBMCs; the material itself was cDNA or gDNA.

Under the authors' procedure: The authors estimated nucleated cell counts from reference gene primer amplification. Measured with immunoSEQ multiplex PCR; TCRdb has only the in-frame clones, and not every one. The DNA was the basis for D and trimming; V, J and clone size are from that table. Of about 65,000 clones listed, roughly four fifths are singletons. In germline, CDR1 is LGHDT, CDR2 YNNKEL (reference sequence). With V trimmed by 4 bases and J by 4 bases, 14 bases remained unmatched. The CDR3 sequence is 17 residues long. The chain couples TRBV3-1 (or the pseudogene TRBV3-2) to TRBJ2-7, with TRBD2 identical over 9 bases. The source of this sequence is a man of 80 years or more with acute or convalescent COVID-19. Sequencing input: peripheral blood. CDR3 nucleotides: TGTGCCAGCAGCCCGCCTCGGGAGCGGGGGGCCAGTTACGAGCAGTACTTC. Translating it yields CASSPPRERGASYEQYF.